This passage covers 25 T cell receptor beta chains from one sample sequenced in a study of cytomegalovirus exposure and HLA in healthy donors. With 60 Vbeta and 13 Jbeta primers, the PCR was carried out. Clones were read by immunoSEQ multiplex PCR, and TCRdb kept only the in-frame ones, dropping some. This sample has about 140,000 clones, with roughly four fifths found just once. Source material: PBMCs. All receptors come from a female donor in good health and CMV-seronegative.

The chain is built from TRBV5-1 and TRBJ2-7; 7 positions match TRBD1. Germline V gene data show CDR1 as SGHRS and CDR2 as YFSETQ. V trimming: 5 bases; J trimming: 9 bases; junction bases outside the gene matches: 14. The CDR3 totals 14 residues. The chain's CDR3 is CASSNTGDGTRQYF. The CDR3 nucleotides read TGCGCCAGCAGTAATACAGGGGATGGGACGCGGCAGTACTTC.

This clone was seen ten or more times. The chain combines TRBV28 with TRBJ1-1; 8 bases are a match to TRBD1. The CDR3 covers 16 residues. V dropped 4 bases and J dropped 6; count of bases not matched to a gene: 13. Germline loops: CDR1 MDHEN, CDR2 SYDVKM. The CDR3 DNA is TGTGCCAGCAGTTCAACACCGCGGACAGGGTTCCCTGAAGCTTTCTTT. Translated: CASSSTPRTGFPEAFF. The full variable domain, in which reference TRBV28 and TRBJ1-1 provide the parts outside the CDR3, is DVKVTQSSRYLVKRTGEKVFLECVQDMDHENMFWYRQDPGLGLRLIYFSYDVKMKEKGDIPEGYSVSREKKERFSLILESASTNQTSMYLCASSSTPRTGFPEAFFGQGTRLTVV.

The CDR3: CASSPGSGYGYTF. The DNA for the CDR3 is TGTGCCAGCAGCCCCGGTTCGGGCTATGGCTACACCTTC. The rearrangement links TRBV7-3 to TRBJ1-2; D uncertain. CDR3 length: 13 residues. From germline, CDR1 is SGHTA and CDR2 FQGTGA. V was cut by 5 bases and J by 4 bases, with 11 bases left in between.

CDR3 in DNA: TGTGCCAGCAGGTTAATAGCGGGGGGTGCGAACACCGGGGAGCTGTTTTTT. Translating gives CASRLIAGGANTGELFF. The V gene is TRBV28, the J gene TRBJ2-2; 10 nucleotides align to TRBD2. Unmatched junction bases numbered 7, after V lost 6 bases and J lost 0 bases. Looked up from germline, CDR1 is MDHEN and CDR2 is SYDVKM. The CDR3 length is 17 residues.

The chain is built from TRBV11-3 and TRBJ2-1; TRBD2 might be the D (5 bases). V lost 5 bases and J 6 bases, leaving 14 bases between the germline ends. Germline assignment: CDR1 SGHNT and CDR2 YENEEA. This CDR3 is built from 14 residues. The CDR3 spells CASSLPPSSNEQFF. The CDR3 nucleotides are TGTGCCAGCAGCCTTCCTCCTAGCAGCAATGAGCAGTTCTTC.

The chain has TRBV6-6 and TRBJ1-1; no clear D. CDR3 length equals 12 residues. V gave up 1 base and J gave up 8 bases, with 8 bases separating them. In germline, CDR1 is MNHNY, CDR2 SVGAGI (reference sequence). CDR3 in DNA: TGTGCCAGCAGTTACTACGGGATGGAAGCTTTCTTT. It translates to CASSYYGMEAFF.

The gene calls are TRBV6-6 and TRBJ2-7, with 9 bases identical to TRBD1. J gave up 4 bases and V 4 bases, and 11 bases lay outside the gene matches. The germline gives CDR1 MNHNY, CDR2 SVGAGI (reference sequence). The CDR3 covers 16 residues. The CDR3 here is CASSSVRTGESYEQYF. The CDR3 nucleotides are TGTGCCAGCAGTTCCGTCCGGACAGGGGAATCGTACGAGCAGTACTTC.

V and J are TRBV5-1 and TRBJ2-7, with D perhaps matching TRBD1 (5 bases). CDR1 is SGHRS, CDR2 YFSETQ, per germline. CDR3 length: 13 amino acids. V was shortened by 4 bases and J by 2 bases, with 10 bases between the two germline ends. As DNA, the CDR3 is TGCGCCAGCAGCGCCGACAGCCCCTACGAGCAGTACTTC. Translating it yields CASSADSPYEQYF.

The V gene is TRBV10-1, the J gene TRBJ2-1; TRBD1 matches 7 bases. Germline V gene data show CDR1 as WNHNN and CDR2 as SYGVQD (reference sequence). The V segment lost 4 bases and the J segment 9 bases; nucleotides outside the gene matches: 6. The CDR3 runs 13 residues. This CDR3 reads CASSAGTVSEQFF. DNA of the CDR3: TGCGCCAGCAGTGCGGGGACAGTAAGTGAGCAGTTCTTC.

The chain has TRBV2 and TRBJ2-5, with 10 bases aligning to TRBD1. The V and J ends lost 3 bases and 11 bases, in that order; junction bases with no gene match: 9. Germline assignment: CDR1 SNHLY and CDR2 FYNNEI. This CDR3 comprises 14 residues. CDR3 residues: CASSDTGQGGEQYF. DNA for the CDR3: TGTGCCAGCAGTGACACCGGACAGGGGGGGGAGCAGTACTTC.

The chain couples TRBV6-5 to TRBJ1-4; 7 nucleotides agree with TRBD1. V lost 8 bases, J lost 0 bases, and 6 bases stayed unmatched. CDR1 MNHEY and CDR2 SVGAGI come from the germline V gene. This CDR3 is built from 15 residues. The CDR3, as DNA: TGTGCCAGCGCGGGGACAGACACAACTAATGAAAAACTGTTTTTT. This translates into CASAGTDTTNEKLFF.

The chain joins TRBV6-5 to TRBJ2-2; no clear D. The CDR3 loop spans 14 amino acids. The germline V gene has CDR1 MNHEY and CDR2 SVGAGI. V was cut by 7 bases and J by 0 bases, with 9 bases left in between. The CDR3 DNA reads as TGTGCCAGCACCCTACGGTCGAACACCGGGGAGCTGTTTTTT. The encoded protein is CASTLRSNTGELFF.

V is TRBV19 and J is TRBJ2-7, with a possible D match to TRBD1 (8 bases). Trimming took off 10 bases at V and 0 bases at J, with 16 bases between the two ends. This CDR3 contains 14 residues. Germline CDR1 reads LNHDA; CDR2 reads SQIVND (reference sequence). The DNA of the CDR3 is TGTGCCACTAAGGGGGGGACAGGCTCCTACGAGCAGTACTTC. Its translation: CATKGGTGSYEQYF.

The genes are TRBV19 and TRBJ1-6, with D possibly matching TRBD1 (5 bases). Trimming cost V 6 bases and J 6 bases, with 15 bases left between them. CDR3 length equals 15 residues. From germline, CDR1 is LNHDA and CDR2 SQIVND (reference sequence). The CDR3: CASRSGTAVNSPLHF. CDR3 bases: TGTGCCAGTAGGAGCGGGACGGCCGTTAATTCACCCCTCCACTTT. Full variable domain (missing parts from reference TRBV19 and TRBJ1-6): DGGITQSPKYLFRKEGQNVTLSCEQNLNHDAMYWYRQDPGQGLRLIYYSQIVNDFQKGDIAEGYSVSREKKESFPLTVTSAQKNPTAFYLCASRSGTAVNSPLHFGNGTRLTVT.

The chain combines TRBV5-4 with TRBJ2-2; D might be TRBD2 (5 bases). The CDR3 covers 14 residues. Trimming removed 2 bases at V and 5 bases at J, with 10 bases between. Germline-derived CDR1 and CDR2 are SGHNT and YYREEE (reference sequence). DNA for the CDR3: TGTGCCAGCAGCTTTGGAGGAGGAACCGGGGAGCTGTTTTTT. Amino acid sequence: CASSFGGGTGELFF.

CDR3 coding DNA: TGTGCCAGCAGCCCACAGGGGAGAGGCACAGATACGCAGTATTTT. It codes for CASSPQGRGTDTQYF. V gene TRBV5-4 combines with J gene TRBJ2-3; TRBD1 agrees at 7 bases. This CDR3 comprises 15 residues. The trim removed 4 bases at V and 1 base at J, leaving 6 bases unmatched. Germline values: CDR1 SGHNT, CDR2 YYREEE (reference sequence).

CDR3 sequence (DNA): TGTGCCAGCAGTTTATTACGGGAACCCAGGGGAGAGACCCAGTACTTC. This translates into CASSLLREPRGETQYF. V is TRBV28 and J is TRBJ2-5; possibly TRBD1 for D (6 bases). V lost 1 base to trimming and J lost 4 bases, with 16 bases between them. This CDR3 is 16 amino acids long. In germline, CDR1 is MDHEN, CDR2 SYDVKM.

This clone has a single count. The DNA of the CDR3 is TGCAGCGTTGAAGACAATTCGGGTGAGCAGTACTTC. Protein sequence: CSVEDNSGEQYF. This rearrangement joins TRBV29-1 to TRBJ2-7, with D unresolved. The V gene lost 0 bases and the J gene lost 7 bases, with 10 bases spanning the gap. The CDR3 contains 12 residues. Germline values: CDR1 SQVTM, CDR2 ANQGSEA.

Only one count was recorded for this clone. The chain has TRBV10-3 and TRBJ2-1; 16 bases are a match to TRBD2. V lost 5 bases and J lost 0; bases outside the gene matches: 7. The CDR3 sequence is 19 residues long. CDR1 ENHRY and CDR2 SYGVKD come from the germline V gene. CDR3 sequence: CAISPPGLAGGPSYNEQFF. The CDR3 DNA reads as TGTGCCATCAGTCCACCGGGACTAGCGGGAGGGCCCTCCTACAATGAGCAGTTCTTC.

The gene calls are TRBV6-1 and TRBJ2-7; a possible D gene is TRBD1 (6 bases). The germline V gene encodes CDR1 MNHNS and CDR2 SASEGT. V shed 8 bases and J shed 5 bases, with 19 bases lying between them. This CDR3 contains 14 residues. The CDR3: CASGSRGRTHEQYF. As DNA, the CDR3 is TGTGCCAGCGGATCCAGGGGACGGACCCACGAGCAGTACTTC.

DNA of the CDR3: TGTGCCAGCAGCTTGGTGGACAGGGGGAGGGAGCAGTACTTC. Protein sequence: CASSLVDRGREQYF. The chain recombines TRBV5-4 with TRBJ2-7; 10 positions agree with TRBD1. V was clipped by 0 bases and J by 7 bases; unmatched bases: 4. This CDR3 is built from 14 residues. Germline CDR1 and CDR2: SGHNT and YYREEE (reference sequence). The full variable domain, completed using reference TRBV5-4 and TRBJ2-7, is ETGVTQSPTHLIKTRGQQVTLRCSSQSGHNTVSWYQQALGQGPQFIFQYYREEENGRGNFPPRFSGLQFPNYSSELNVNALELDDSALYLCASSLVDRGREQYFGPGTRLTVT.

The chain carries TRBV7-9 and TRBJ1-5, with 12 nucleotides matching TRBD1. The V segment lost 5 bases and the J segment 4 bases; nucleotides outside the gene matches: 9. Germline V lookup: CDR1 SEHNR, CDR2 FQNEAQ (reference sequence). This CDR3 has 17 residues. CDR3 in DNA: TGTGCCAGCAGCAGGATTCCGGGACAGGGGGCGAATCAGCCCCAGCATTTT. This gives the protein CASSRIPGQGANQPQHF.

The V call is TRBV5-1, the J call TRBJ2-7; 9 nucleotides line up with TRBD1. The ends lost 2 bases at V and 0 bases at J; junction bases unmatched: 9. The CDR3 sequence is 17 residues long. Germline V gene data show CDR1 as SGHRS and CDR2 as YFSETQ. The CDR3 region has the DNA TGCGCCAGCAGCTTTACAGGGGGCGCACAATCCTCCTACGAGCAGTACTTC. This sequence encodes CASSFTGGAQSSYEQYF.

At least ten counts were recorded for this clone. The genes are TRBV7-8 and TRBJ1-2; possibly TRBD1 for D (6 bases). The CDR3 has 14 residues. CDR1 and CDR2 from the germline V gene are SGHVS and FQNEAQ. The V end was cut by 0 bases, the J end by 5 bases, with 10 bases between. CDR3 in DNA: TGTGCCAGCAGCTTAGCGTGGGACACTTATGGCTACACCTTC. It yields the protein CASSLAWDTYGYTF. The complete variable domain, with remaining parts taken from reference TRBV7-8 and TRBJ1-2, reads GAGVSQSPRYKVAKRGQDVALRCDPISGHVSLFWYQQALGQGPEFLTYFQNEAQLDKSGLPSDRFFAERPEGSVSTLKIQRTQQEDSAVYLCASSLAWDTYGYTFGSGTRLTVV.

This clone was seen only a few times. The gene calls are TRBV5-6 and TRBJ1-2; 9 bases match TRBD1. This CDR3 has 15 residues. Looked up from germline, CDR1 is SGHDT and CDR2 is YYEEEE. The ends lost 4 bases at V and 3 bases at J; junction bases unmatched: 7. The CDR3 region has the DNA TGTGCCAGCAGCAAACCGGGACAGGGCCACTATGGCTACACCTTC. Translation: CASSKPGQGHYGYTF.